What follows are 24 T cell receptor beta chains derived from one specimen sequenced in a study of T cell changes during pregnancy in multiple sclerosis. The table came from immunoSEQ multiplex PCR; TCRdb's copy has only in-frame clones and leaves some out. The sample holds 20,000 to 25,000 clones, 85% to 95% seen once. The sequencing used CD4+ T cells from peripheral blood mononuclear cells, collected in the third trimester of pregnancy. The receptors derive from a female donor with multiple sclerosis, enrolled in a pregnancy study.

The gene calls are TRBV5-1 and TRBJ1-1; D uncertain. The ends were cut back, 0 bases at V and 0 bases at J, with 6 bases in the middle. This CDR3 contains 14 residues. In germline, CDR1 is SGHRS, CDR2 YFSETQ. CDR3 region: CASSLDYLNTEAFF. CDR3 nucleotide sequence: TGCGCCAGCAGCTTGGACTACTTGAACACTGAAGCTTTCTTT.

This chain joins TRBV7-6 and TRBJ2-3; D not resolved. The V end lost 3 bases, the J end lost 6 bases, and 10 bases lay between the germline ends. The CDR3 runs to 13 residues. Germline loops: CDR1 SGHVS, CDR2 FNYEAQ. The CDR3 region is CASSFSVIDTQYF. The CDR3 nucleotides are TGTGCCAGCAGCTTCTCGGTGATTGATACGCAGTATTTT. Full variable domain (rest looked up from reference TRBV7-6 and TRBJ2-3): GAGVSQSPRYKVTKRGQDVALRCDPISGHVSLYWYRQALGQGPEFLTYFNYEAQQDKSGLPNDRFSAERPEGSISTLTIQRTEQRDSAMYRCASSFSVIDTQYFGPGTRLTVL.

The rearrangement links TRBV6-4 to TRBJ2-3; 7 bases fit TRBD1. This CDR3 contains 15 residues. The junction had 5 bases not matched to a gene; V was cut back by 5 bases and J by 0 bases. Germline V gene sequence: CDR1 MRHNA, CDR2 SNTAGT. The CDR3 protein is CASSFDRASTDTQYF. DNA of the CDR3: TGTGCCAGCAGTTTTGACAGGGCGAGCACAGATACGCAGTATTTT.

The gene calls are TRBV11-3 and TRBJ1-3, with unresolved D. V dropped 5 bases and J dropped 0 bases, with 8 bases sitting between them. Germline V lookup: CDR1 SGHNT, CDR2 YENEEA. CDR3 length equals 14 residues. CDR3 in DNA: TGTGCCAGCAGCCCAGGCACCTCTGGAAACACCATATATTTT. Its protein product is CASSPGTSGNTIYF.

This clone was recorded once. The chain uses TRBV18 and TRBJ1-6, with 7 bases lining up with TRBD1. The V segment lost 4 bases and the J segment 7 bases; nucleotides outside the gene matches: 7. This CDR3 is 15 amino acids long. Germline CDR1 reads KGHSH; CDR2 reads LQKENI. CDR3 protein: CASSLWGTANSPLHF. In DNA, the CDR3 is TGTGCCAGCTCACTATGGGGGACAGCAAATTCACCCCTCCACTTT.

This clone was picked up a small number of times. The chain has TRBV30 and TRBJ2-5; no reliable D call. CDR3 length: 12 residues. V was shortened by 3 bases and J by 4 bases, with 9 bases between the two germline ends. Per germline, CDR1 GTSNPN and CDR2 SVGIG (reference sequence). The CDR3: CAWRYRRETQYF. The CDR3 region has the DNA TGTGCCTGGAGATACAGACGAGAGACCCAGTACTTC.

This clone was picked up one time. V gene TRBV4-1 combines with J gene TRBJ2-5; 10 positions match TRBD2. Per the germline V gene, CDR1 is MGHRA and CDR2 is YSYEKL. V trimming: 5 bases; J trimming: 4 bases; junction bases outside the gene matches: 7. The CDR3 sequence is 15 residues long. CDR3 amino acids: CASSFSGGAGETQYF. CDR3 nucleotides: TGCGCCAGCAGCTTCAGCGGGGGGGCCGGAGAGACCCAGTACTTC.

The chain has TRBV19 and TRBJ2-1; 8 nucleotides align to TRBD2. Germline lookup yields CDR1 LNHDA and CDR2 SQIVND (reference sequence). This CDR3 region has 17 residues. V lost 5 bases and J lost 0; bases outside the gene matches: 9. The CDR3 is CASSSLPGGSSYNEQFF. The CDR3 coding sequence is TGTGCCAGTAGTTCCCTACCGGGGGGGAGCTCCTACAATGAGCAGTTCTTC.

The chain uses TRBV28 and TRBJ1-5; D uncertain. Germline CDR1 and CDR2: MDHEN and SYDVKM. The CDR3 spans 15 residues. Between the trimmed V and J ends, which lost 6 bases and 3 bases, there was a span of 15 bases. CDR3 region: CASSIPGRANQPQHF. DNA for the CDR3: TGTGCCAGCAGCATACCGGGGAGGGCCAATCAGCCCCAGCATTTT.

The chain links TRBV28 to TRBJ2-6, with a weak D call TRBD2 (7 bases). V lost 4 bases to trimming and J lost 8 bases, with 15 bases between them. The CDR3 length is 15 residues. CDR1 is MDHEN, CDR2 SYDVKM, per germline. The CDR3 nucleotides read TGTGCCAGCAGTTATCGGGGGGCCGGGTCCAACGTCCTGACTTTC. Translating gives CASSYRGAGSNVLTF.

J is TRBJ2-3 and V is TRBV5-1; 9 bases are shared with TRBD2. CDR3 length equals 15 residues. CDR1 and CDR2 from the germline V gene are SGHRS and YFSETQ. V was pared by 2 bases and J by 2 bases, with 3 bases of the junction left unmatched. CDR3 loop: CASSFSGGYTDTQYF. The CDR3 DNA follows: TGCGCCAGCAGCTTTAGCGGGGGCTACACAGATACGCAGTATTTT.

The rearrangement links TRBV4-1 to TRBJ2-5; 10 nucleotides align to TRBD2. Germline V gene data show CDR1 as MGHRA and CDR2 as YSYEKL. V shed 1 base and J 5 bases; nucleotides not matched to a gene: 10. The CDR3 runs 17 residues. The CDR3 nucleotides are TGCGCCAGCAGCCAAGGGCGGAGCGGGGGGGCCCCGGAGACCCAGTACTTC. This codes for CASSQGRSGGAPETQYF.

The chain recombines TRBV7-3 with TRBJ2-3; D may be TRBD2 (6 bases). Trimming pared 5 bases from V and 3 bases from J, leaving 6 bases between. The CDR3 contains 12 residues. The germline V gene encodes CDR1 SGHTA and CDR2 FQGTGA. CDR3 in DNA: TGTGCCAGCAGCCGGGGGACAGATACGCAGTATTTT. This sequence encodes CASSRGTDTQYF.

The sample holds one count of this clone. At one end, the junction sequence differs from germline, possibly due to a read error. This rearrangement joins TRBV7-7 to TRBJ2-3, with TRBD2 matching 8 bases. Germline V lookup: CDR1 SSHAT, CDR2 FNYEAQ (reference sequence). The CDR3 loop spans 15 amino acids. CDR3 nucleotides: TGTGCTAGCAGCTTACGGGGGGGGAGCACAGATACGCAGTATTTT. This translates into CASSLRGGSTDTQYF.

The rearrangement uses TRBV7-9 and TRBJ2-1; 9 nucleotides agree with TRBD2. The CDR3 runs to 17 residues. Germline trimming cut 7 bases from V and 5 bases from J; bases unmatched to any gene: 15. Germline V gene data show CDR1 as SEHNR and CDR2 as FQNEAQ (reference sequence). DNA of the CDR3: TGTGCCAGCACCCTACGCGGGGGGGGCCTCACCAACAATGAGCAGTTCTTC. This translates into CASTLRGGGLTNNEQFF.

The J gene is TRBJ1-2, the V gene TRBV30, with D unresolved. The CDR3 is 14 amino acids. In germline, CDR1 is GTSNPN, CDR2 SVGIG (reference sequence). With 3 bases removed from V and 7 bases from J, the gap between germline ends came to 18 bases. CDR3 in DNA: TGTGCCTGGAGCCGTACGTCCCCCAGCGTTGGCTACACCTTC. Translating it yields CAWSRTSPSVGYTF.

The gene calls are TRBV7-3 and TRBJ2-3, with no clear D. The CDR3 consists of 13 residues. Per germline, CDR1 SGHTA and CDR2 FQGTGA. V lost 6 bases, J lost 1 base, and 8 bases lay in between. As DNA, the CDR3 is TGTGCCAGCAGGCCACGGGGCACAGATACGCAGTATTTT. This encodes CASRPRGTDTQYF.

The chain combines TRBV6-5 with TRBJ1-5, with 7 bases lining up with TRBD1. V shed 6 bases, J shed 7 bases, and the junction held 12 bases outside the gene matches. Germline assignment: CDR1 MNHEY and CDR2 SVGAGI. The CDR3 runs to 15 residues. The CDR3 sequence is CASRSRQGWGQPQHF. The CDR3 coding sequence is TGTGCCAGCAGGTCAAGACAGGGCTGGGGACAGCCCCAGCATTTT.

This rearrangement joins TRBV29-1 to TRBJ2-2, with a weak D call TRBD1 (5 bases). V lost 7 bases and J lost 0, with 15 bases in between. The germline CDR1 and CDR2 sequences are SQVTM and ANQGSEA. The CDR3 contains 15 residues. The CDR3 spells CSARPLGANTGELFF. The CDR3 DNA reads as TGCAGCGCTAGACCGTTAGGGGCGAACACCGGGGAGCTGTTTTTT.

The V gene is TRBV2, the J gene TRBJ2-7, with a weak D call TRBD1 (5 bases). Per germline, CDR1 SNHLY and CDR2 FYNNEI. The V gene lost 4 bases and the J gene lost 6 bases, with 13 bases spanning the gap. This CDR3 region has 13 residues. The DNA of the CDR3 is TGTGCCAGCAGTGGATGGCCCAGGGTCGAGCAGTACTTC. Protein: CASSGWPRVEQYF.

The chain couples TRBV19 to TRBJ2-7; 9 bases agree with TRBD1. In germline, CDR1 is LNHDA, CDR2 SQIVND (reference sequence). The V gene end was trimmed by 0 bases and the J gene end by 5 bases; junction bases not matched to a gene: 8. The CDR3 consists of 16 residues. The CDR3 bases are TGTGCCAGTAGTATAGATCCGTGGGACAGGGTCAACGAGCAGTACTTC. Translating it yields CASSIDPWDRVNEQYF.

The chain recombines TRBV11-2 with TRBJ1-2; unclear D gene. From germline, CDR1 is SGHAT and CDR2 FQNNGV. Trimming removed 5 bases at V and 2 bases at J, with 6 bases between. This CDR3 region has 12 residues. This CDR3 reads CASSEGNYGYTF. The CDR3 DNA reads as TGTGCCAGCAGCGAGGGCAACTATGGCTACACCTTC.

The rearrangement links TRBV29-1 to TRBJ1-1, with TRBD1 identical over 7 bases. Germline CDR1 reads SQVTM; CDR2 reads ANQGSEA. The V segment lost 7 bases and the J segment 1 base; nucleotides outside the gene matches: 3. CDR3 length: 12 residues. Here the CDR3 DNA reads TGCAGCGCGGGGGACAGGAACACTGAAGCTTTCTTT. As protein: CSAGDRNTEAFF.

The chain combines TRBV13 with TRBJ2-7; 11 bases are shared with TRBD2. V dropped 5 bases and J dropped 4; count of bases not matched to a gene: 7. Germline V lookup: CDR1 PRHDT, CDR2 FYEKMQ (reference sequence). CDR3 size: 15 residues. The CDR3 DNA is TGTGCCAGCAGCCGAACTAGCGGGGGACCTTACGAGCAGTACTTC. Its protein product is CASSRTSGGPYEQYF.